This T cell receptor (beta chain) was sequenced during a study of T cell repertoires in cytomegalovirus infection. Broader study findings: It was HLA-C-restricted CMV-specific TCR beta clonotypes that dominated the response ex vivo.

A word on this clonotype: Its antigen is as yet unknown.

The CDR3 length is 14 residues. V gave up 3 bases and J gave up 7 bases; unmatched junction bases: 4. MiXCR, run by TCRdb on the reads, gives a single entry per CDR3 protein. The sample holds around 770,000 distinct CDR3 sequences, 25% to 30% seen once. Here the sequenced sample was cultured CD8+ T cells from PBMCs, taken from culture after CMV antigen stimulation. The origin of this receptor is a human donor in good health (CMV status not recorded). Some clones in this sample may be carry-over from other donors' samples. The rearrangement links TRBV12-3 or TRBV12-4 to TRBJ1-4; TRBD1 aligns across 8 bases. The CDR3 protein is CASSFPQGGEKLFF. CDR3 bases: TGTGCCAGCAGTTTCCCACAGGGGGGTGAAAAACTGTTTTTT.